The 15 T cell receptor beta chains listed next were all sequenced from one sample in a study of shared clonotypes between healthy human individuals. Sequencing was performed with immunoSEQ multiplex PCR; in TCRdb, only in-frame clones are kept and a portion is missing. Of 550,000 to 650,000 clones listed, around 96% are singletons. Naive CD8 cells, CD45RO-negative and positively selected for CCR7, excluded terminally differentiated effector memory CD45RA+ cells. Sequencing was performed on naive CD8+ T cells sorted from blood. The receptors originated from a woman in her 30s in good health.

Details on this clone: Other nucleotide sequences in the sample specify the same CDR3. The V gene is TRBV28, the J gene TRBJ2-7; D remains ambiguous. Trimming cost V 1 base and J 3 bases, with 10 bases left between them. Looked up from germline, CDR1 is MDHEN and CDR2 is SYDVKM. This CDR3 is built from 14 residues. Here the CDR3 reads CASSLSGSLYEQYF. In nucleotides, the CDR3 is TGTGCCAGCAGTTTATCGGGCAGCCTCTACGAGCAGTACTTC.

The V call is TRBV28, the J call TRBJ2-5, with D perhaps matching TRBD1 (6 bases). The J call is in doubt because the DNA end fits TRBJ2-7 better. CDR3 length: 14 amino acids. The germline gives CDR1 MDHEN, CDR2 SYDVKM. The DNA for the CDR3 is TGTGCCAGCAGCTTACAGGGAGTTAGGTTCGAGCAGTACTTC. Translating it yields CASSLQGVRFEQYF.

Here the CDR3 reads CASSLGRRRGDEQFF. CDR3 nucleotides: TGTGCCAGCAGCTTAGGCCGCCGGAGAGGGGATGAGCAGTTCTTC. The chain uses TRBV7-9 and TRBJ2-1; D assignment may be TRBD1 or TRBD2 (5 bases each). Germline V CDR1 and CDR2: SEHNR, FQNEAQ (reference sequence). Trimming took off 1 base at V and 8 bases at J, with 15 bases between the two ends. The CDR3 runs 15 residues.

CDR3 sequence reads: CASSYPVGTGELFF. DNA for the CDR3: TGTGCCAGCAGTTATCCCGTGGGGACCGGGGAGCTGTTTTTT. The chain carries TRBV28 and TRBJ2-2; D unresolved. Trimming cost V 4 bases and J 5 bases, with 11 bases left between them. Germline lookup yields CDR1 MDHEN and CDR2 SYDVKM. This CDR3 is 14 amino acids long.

The CDR3: CASREAASYEQYF. The CDR3 nucleotides read TGTGCCAGCCGCGAAGCAGCATCCTACGAGCAGTACTTC. The chain recombines TRBV5-8 with TRBJ2-7, with D uncertain. Germline CDR1 is SGHTS and CDR2 is YDEGEE. There are 13 residues in the CDR3. Trimming removed 7 bases at V and 1 base at J, with 12 bases between.

The V and J genes are TRBV28 and TRBJ1-1, with TRBD1 matching over 7 bases. CDR1 and CDR2 (germline): MDHEN, SYDVKM. V lost 2 bases and J lost 5; bases outside the gene matches: 5. CDR3 length: 14 amino acids. In nucleotides, the CDR3 is TGTGCCAGCAGTTTACGACAGGGCTATACTGAAGCTTTCTTT. Amino acid sequence: CASSLRQGYTEAFF. The full variable domain, its missing parts supplied by reference TRBV28 and TRBJ1-1, is DVKVTQSSRYLVKRTGEKVFLECVQDMDHENMFWYRQDPGLGLRLIYFSYDVKMKEKGDIPEGYSVSREKKERFSLILESASTNQTSMYLCASSLRQGYTEAFFGQGTRLTVV.

The chain has TRBV28 and TRBJ2-5; perhaps TRBD2 as D (6 bases). Trimming stripped 3 bases from V and 4 bases from J, with 15 bases between. Germline V gene data show CDR1 as MDHEN and CDR2 as SYDVKM. This CDR3 is built from 15 residues. CDR3 amino acids: CASSFGVGGGETQYF. The DNA for the CDR3 is TGTGCCAGCAGTTTTGGGGTGGGGGGAGGAGAGACCCAGTACTTC.

Regarding this clone: Within the sample, other DNA sequences also encode this same CDR3. This chain connects TRBV27 to TRBJ2-7, with 15 bases matching TRBD2. CDR1 MNHEY and CDR2 SMNVEV come from the germline V gene (reference sequence). The CDR3 extends over 15 amino acids. J was trimmed by 5 bases and V by 6 bases; bases with no gene match: 5. CDR3 sequence: CASSPGTSGRNEQYF. CDR3 DNA sequence: TGTGCCAGCAGCCCCGGGACTAGCGGGAGGAACGAGCAGTACTTC.

Notes on this clone: Other DNA sequences of this sample code for an identical CDR3. The chain joins TRBV7-9 to TRBJ2-7, with TRBD2 matching over 8 bases. Germline lookup yields CDR1 SEHNR and CDR2 FQNEAQ (reference sequence). CDR3 length equals 15 residues. V was pared by 0 bases and J by 2 bases, with 3 bases of the junction left unmatched. In DNA form, the CDR3 reads TGTGCCAGCAGCTTAGCGGCTAGCGGGCCCTACGAGCAGTACTTC. This encodes CASSLAASGPYEQYF.

V usage is TRBV2 and J usage is TRBJ1-1; 9 nucleotides line up with TRBD1. The V gene's germline CDR1 is SNHLY and CDR2 FYNNEI. V lost 8 bases and J lost 4; bases outside the gene matches: 5. This CDR3 has 13 amino acids. The CDR3, as DNA: TGTGCCAGCGGGGACAGGGTCGGCACTGAAGCTTTCTTT. It encodes CASGDRVGTEAFF.

The CDR3 loop is CASSFQGSNQPQHF. CDR3 sequence (DNA): TGTGCCAGCAGTTTCCAAGGAAGCAATCAGCCCCAGCATTTT. The chain has TRBV28 and TRBJ1-5; D is unclear. Germline values: CDR1 MDHEN, CDR2 SYDVKM. The CDR3 spans 14 residues. V gave up 3 bases and J gave up 1 base, with 7 bases separating them.

A note on this clone: Different DNA sequences within this sample yield the same CDR3. V usage is TRBV27 and J usage is TRBJ2-7, with 12 bases lining up with TRBD2. From germline, CDR1 is MNHEY and CDR2 SMNVEV (reference sequence). Trimming removed 1 base from V and 2 bases from J; junction bases left unmatched: 3. The CDR3 totals 16 residues. Written as DNA, the CDR3 is TGTGCCAGCAGTTTATTACTAGCGGGAGGTCCCTACGAGCAGTACTTC. Protein sequence: CASSLLLAGGPYEQYF.

This chain joins TRBV20-1 and TRBJ2-5, with D possibly being TRBD2 (5 bases). Trimming cost V 6 bases and J 11 bases, with 16 bases left between them. Germline CDR1 and CDR2: DFQATT and SNEGSKA (reference sequence). There are 11 residues in the CDR3. The CDR3 DNA reads TGCAGTGCAGAGGAGGTGAGGGAGCAGTACTTC. It encodes CSAEEVREQYF.

This clone occurred once. The chain joins TRBV5-5 to TRBJ2-2; 10 nucleotides align to TRBD1. Unmatched junction bases numbered 2, after V lost 5 bases and J lost 4 bases. CDR3 size: 14 residues. Per germline, CDR1 SGHKS and CDR2 YYEKEE (reference sequence). The CDR3 protein is CASRGDRGTGELFF. CDR3 nucleotides: TGTGCCAGCAGGGGGGACAGGGGCACCGGGGAGCTGTTTTTT.

The J gene is TRBJ2-3, the V gene TRBV28, with 8 bases fitting TRBD1. The CDR3 has 17 amino acids. Germline-derived CDR1 and CDR2 are MDHEN and SYDVKM. Trimming removed 5 bases from V and 2 bases from J; junction bases left unmatched: 12. CDR3 sequence: CASSLGPGTGNTDTQYF. DNA for the CDR3: TGTGCCAGCAGTCTCGGGCCCGGGACAGGCAACACAGATACGCAGTATTTT.